The entry below gives a single TCR beta chain sequence along with its context. Seattle enrolled patients during active infection and tracked them longitudinally. This record belongs to a study of blood T cell repertoires in COVID-19. Study as a whole: COVID-19 samples collected from the United States, Italy and Spain covered acute and convalescent phases. PBMCs, B-cell-depleted T cells, or T cells were the source of the cDNA or gDNA that made up the material.

As handled by the study authors: Amplifying reference gene primers gave estimates of nucleated cell counts. Data came from immunoSEQ multiplex PCR; TCRdb stores just in-frame clones and leaves some out. V and J calls and clone size are given by that table; D and trimming were obtained from the DNA. The sample lists about 180,000 clones, roughly four fifths occurring once. Sequencing used peripheral blood. This receptor was identified in a woman in her seventies with COVID-19, enrolled during active disease.

CDR3 amino acids: CASRGLAGGPYEQYF. The DNA of the CDR3 is TGTGCCAGCAGGGGACTAGCGGGAGGGCCCTACGAGCAGTACTTC. This chain links TRBV28 with TRBJ2-7; 16 bases align to TRBD2. There are 15 residues in the CDR3. Germline lookup yields CDR1 MDHEN and CDR2 SYDVKM. Trimming removed 6 bases from V and 2 bases from J; junction bases left unmatched: 1.